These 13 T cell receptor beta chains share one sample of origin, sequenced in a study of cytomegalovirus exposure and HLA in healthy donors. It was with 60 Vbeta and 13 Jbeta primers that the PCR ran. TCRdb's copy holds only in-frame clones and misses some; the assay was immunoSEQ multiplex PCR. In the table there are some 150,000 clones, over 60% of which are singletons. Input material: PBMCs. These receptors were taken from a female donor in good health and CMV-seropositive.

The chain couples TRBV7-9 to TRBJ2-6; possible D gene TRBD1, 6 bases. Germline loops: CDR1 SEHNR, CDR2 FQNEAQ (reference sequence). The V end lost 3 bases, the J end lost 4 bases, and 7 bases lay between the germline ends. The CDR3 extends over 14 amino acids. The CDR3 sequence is CASSFGQGANVLTF. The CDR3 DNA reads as TGTGCCAGCAGCTTCGGACAGGGGGCCAACGTCCTGACTTTC.

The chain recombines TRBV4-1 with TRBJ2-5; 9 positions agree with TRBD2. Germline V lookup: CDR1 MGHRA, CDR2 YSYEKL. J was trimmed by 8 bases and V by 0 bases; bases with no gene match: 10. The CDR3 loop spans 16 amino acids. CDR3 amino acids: CASSQEIAGAGRTQYF. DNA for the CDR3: TGCGCCAGCAGCCAAGAAATAGCGGGAGCGGGTAGAACCCAGTACTTC.

The chain's CDR3 is CASSELGHQPQHF. For the CDR3, the DNA is TGTGCCAGCAGTGAACTGGGGCATCAGCCCCAGCATTTT. J is TRBJ1-5 and V is TRBV6-1; TRBD1 might be the D (5 bases). Trimming stripped 2 bases from V and 5 bases from J, with 7 bases between. Germline CDR1 reads MNHNS; CDR2 reads SASEGT. CDR3 length equals 13 residues.

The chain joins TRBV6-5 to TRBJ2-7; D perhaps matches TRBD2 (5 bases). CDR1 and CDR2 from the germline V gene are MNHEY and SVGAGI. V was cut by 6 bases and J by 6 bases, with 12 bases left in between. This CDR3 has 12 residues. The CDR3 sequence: CASRYPRGEQYF. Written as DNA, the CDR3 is TGTGCCAGCAGGTACCCTCGGGGCGAGCAGTACTTC.

This CDR3 reads CASSIETDYEQYF. The CDR3 DNA reads as TGTGCCAGCAGCATAGAGACAGATTACGAGCAGTACTTC. The chain combines TRBV7-2 with TRBJ2-7; D is possibly TRBD1 (5 bases). The length of the CDR3 is 13 residues. Trimming stripped 5 bases from V and 4 bases from J, with 12 bases between. Germline V gene lookup returns CDR1 SGHTA and CDR2 FQGNSA.

DNA for the CDR3: TGTGCCAGCAGCCTGGTCCGTTTGTACCAGGCTAATGAAAAACTGTTTTTT. Amino acid sequence: CASSLVRLYQANEKLFF. The J gene is TRBJ1-4, the V gene TRBV5-4; D unclear. This CDR3 spans 17 amino acids. Trimming removed 4 bases at V and 3 bases at J, with 19 bases between. In germline, CDR1 is SGHNT, CDR2 YYREEE (reference sequence).

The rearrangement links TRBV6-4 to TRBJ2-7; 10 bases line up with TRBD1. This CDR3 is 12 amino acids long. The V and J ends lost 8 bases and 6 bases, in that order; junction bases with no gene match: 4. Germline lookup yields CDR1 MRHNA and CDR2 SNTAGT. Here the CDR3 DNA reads TGTGCCAGCCTACGGACAGGGGGCGAGCAGTACTTC. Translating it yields CASLRTGGEQYF.

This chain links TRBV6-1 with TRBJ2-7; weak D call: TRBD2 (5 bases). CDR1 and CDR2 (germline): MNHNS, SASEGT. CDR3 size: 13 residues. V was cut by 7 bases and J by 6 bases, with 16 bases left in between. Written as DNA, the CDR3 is TGTGCCAGCAAAGTGGGAGTCGGATCCGAGCAGTACTTC. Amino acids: CASKVGVGSEQYF.

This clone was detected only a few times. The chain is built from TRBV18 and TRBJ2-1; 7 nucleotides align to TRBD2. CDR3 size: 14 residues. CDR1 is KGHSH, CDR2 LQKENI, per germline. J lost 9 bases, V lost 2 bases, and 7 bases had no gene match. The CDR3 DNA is TGTGCCAGCTCACCAGCGGGAGCGCCGGGTGAGCAGTTCTTC. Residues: CASSPAGAPGEQFF.

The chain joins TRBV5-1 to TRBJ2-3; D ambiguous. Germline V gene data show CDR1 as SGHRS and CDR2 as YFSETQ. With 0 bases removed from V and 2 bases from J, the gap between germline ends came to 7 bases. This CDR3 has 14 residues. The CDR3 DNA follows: TGCGCCAGCAGCTTGGGCAGGAACACAGATACGCAGTATTTT. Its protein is CASSLGRNTDTQYF.

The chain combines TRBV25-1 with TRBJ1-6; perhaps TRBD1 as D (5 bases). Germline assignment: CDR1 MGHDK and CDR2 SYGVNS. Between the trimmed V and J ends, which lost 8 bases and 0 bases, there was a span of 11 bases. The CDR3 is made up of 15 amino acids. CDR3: CASRGGSSYNSPLHF. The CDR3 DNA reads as TGTGCCAGCCGCGGGGGGAGCTCCTATAATTCACCCCTCCACTTT. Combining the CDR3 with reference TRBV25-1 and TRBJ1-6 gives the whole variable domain EADIYQTPRYLVIGTGKKITLECSQTMGHDKMYWYQQDPGMELHLIHYSYGVNSTEKGDLSSESTVSRIRTEHFPLTLESARPSHTSQYLCASRGGSSYNSPLHFGNGTRLTVT.

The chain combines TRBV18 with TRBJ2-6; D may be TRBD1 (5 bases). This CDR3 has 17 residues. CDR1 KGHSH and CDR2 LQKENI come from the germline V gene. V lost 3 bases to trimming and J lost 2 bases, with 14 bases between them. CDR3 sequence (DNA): TGTGCCAGCTCACCGAGACAGATTACTGCTGGGGCCAACGTCCTGACTTTC. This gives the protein CASSPRQITAGANVLTF.

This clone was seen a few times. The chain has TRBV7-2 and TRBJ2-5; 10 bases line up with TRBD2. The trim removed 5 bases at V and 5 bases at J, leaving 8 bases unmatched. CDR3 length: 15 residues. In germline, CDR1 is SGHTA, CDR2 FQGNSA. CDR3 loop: CASSPLAGAGETQYF. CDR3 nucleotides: TGTGCCAGCAGCCCTCTAGCGGGAGCGGGGGAGACCCAGTACTTC.